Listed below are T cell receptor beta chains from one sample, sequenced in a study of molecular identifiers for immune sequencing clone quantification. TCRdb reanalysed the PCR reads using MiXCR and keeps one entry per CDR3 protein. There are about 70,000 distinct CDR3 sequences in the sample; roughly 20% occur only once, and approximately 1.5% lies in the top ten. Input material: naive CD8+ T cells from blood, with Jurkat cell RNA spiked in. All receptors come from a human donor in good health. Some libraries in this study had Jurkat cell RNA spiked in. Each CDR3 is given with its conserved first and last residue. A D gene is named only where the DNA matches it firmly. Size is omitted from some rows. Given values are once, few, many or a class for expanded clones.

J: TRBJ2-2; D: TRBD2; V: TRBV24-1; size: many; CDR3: CATSDTTSGRPNTGELFF; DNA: TGTGCCACCAGTGACACGACTAGCGGGAGACCTAACACCGGGGAGCTGTTTTTT
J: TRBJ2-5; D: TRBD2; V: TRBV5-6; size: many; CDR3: CASSPFYSGREETQYF; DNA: TGTGCCAGCAGTCCTTTCTATAGCGGGAGGGAGGAGACCCAGTACTTC
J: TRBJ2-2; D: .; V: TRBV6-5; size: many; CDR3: CASGPHTGELFF; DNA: TGTGCCAGCGGACCGCACACCGGGGAGCTGTTTTTT
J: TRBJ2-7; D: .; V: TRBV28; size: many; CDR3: CASSWATGSPYEQYF; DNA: TGTGCCAGCAGTTGGGCCACAGGGTCCCCCTACGAGCAGTACTTC
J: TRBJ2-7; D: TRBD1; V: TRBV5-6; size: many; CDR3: CASSLPRDSPYEQYF; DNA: TGTGCCAGCAGCCTCCCCCGGGACAGCCCCTACGAGCAGTACTTC
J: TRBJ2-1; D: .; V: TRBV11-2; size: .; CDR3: CASSQLDGRSYNEQLF; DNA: TGTGCCAGCAGCCAATTGGATGGTAGATCCTACAATGAGCAGCTCTTC
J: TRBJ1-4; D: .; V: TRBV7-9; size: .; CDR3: CASSPDSQGKLFF; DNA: TGTGCCAGCAGTCCCGACTCCCAGGGGAAACTGTTTTTT
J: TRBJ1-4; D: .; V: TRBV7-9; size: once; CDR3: CASSLEFGQGIRKLFF; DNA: TGTGCCAGCAGCCTGGAGTTTGGGCAGGGGATTAGAAAACTGTTTTTT
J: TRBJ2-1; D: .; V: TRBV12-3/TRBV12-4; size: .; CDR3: CASRGLKFEQFF; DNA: TGTGCCAGCAGAGGTCTTAAGTTCGAGCAGTTCTTC
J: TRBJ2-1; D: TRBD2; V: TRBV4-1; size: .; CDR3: CASSQLTSGFYNEQFF; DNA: TGCGCCAGCAGCCAACTAACTAGCGGCTTTTACAATGAGCAGTTCTTC
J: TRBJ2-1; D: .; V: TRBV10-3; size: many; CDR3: CAISEVAAWDEQFF; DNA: TGTGCCATCAGTGAAGTAGCGGCTTGGGATGAGCAGTTCTTC
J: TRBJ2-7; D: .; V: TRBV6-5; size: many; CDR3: CASSYSGEQYF; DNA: TGTGCCAGCAGTTACTCGGGCGAGCAGTACTTC
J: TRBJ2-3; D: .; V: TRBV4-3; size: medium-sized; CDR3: CASSPNAGSDTQYF; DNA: TGCGCCAGCAGCCCCAACGCTGGATCAGATACGCAGTATTTT
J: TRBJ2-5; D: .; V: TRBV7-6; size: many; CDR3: CASSLLGPGETQYF; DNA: TGTGCCAGCAGCTTACTAGGGCCTGGAGAGACCCAGTACTTC
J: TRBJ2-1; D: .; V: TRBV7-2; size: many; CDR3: CASSLRVKLVEQFF; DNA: TGTGCCAGCAGCTTAAGAGTAAAGTTGGTTGAGCAGTTCTTC
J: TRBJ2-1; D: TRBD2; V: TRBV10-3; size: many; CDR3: CAIRGLAGAFDNEQFF; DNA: TGTGCCATCAGGGGACTAGCGGGAGCGTTCGACAATGAGCAGTTCTTC
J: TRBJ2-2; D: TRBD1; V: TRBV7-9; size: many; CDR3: CASSHRQGLDTGELFF; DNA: TGTGCCAGCAGCCACAGACAGGGGTTGGACACCGGGGAGCTGTTTTTT
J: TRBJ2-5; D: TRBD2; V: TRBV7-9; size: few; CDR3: CASSTGTSGRALTQYF; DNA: TGTGCCAGCAGCACCGGGACTAGCGGGAGGGCGCTCACCCAGTACTTC
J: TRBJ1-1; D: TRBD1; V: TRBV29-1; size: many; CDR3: CSVDADRATEAFF; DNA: TGCAGCGTTGATGCGGACAGGGCCACTGAAGCTTTCTTT
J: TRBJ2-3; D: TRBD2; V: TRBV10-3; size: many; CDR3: CATKGASGYSDTQYF; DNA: TGTGCCACCAAAGGGGCTAGCGGGTACTCAGATACGCAGTATTTT
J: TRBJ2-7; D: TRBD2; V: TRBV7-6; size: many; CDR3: CASSAPPSGRGYEQYF; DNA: TGTGCCAGCAGCGCACCACCTAGCGGGAGGGGGTACGAGCAGTACTTC
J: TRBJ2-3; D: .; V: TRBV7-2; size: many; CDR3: CASSLFTPSTDTQYF; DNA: TGTGCCAGCAGCTTATTCACTCCTAGCACAGATACGCAGTATTTT
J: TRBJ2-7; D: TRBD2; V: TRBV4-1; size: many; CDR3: CASSPIGGIASYEQYF; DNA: TGCGCCAGCAGCCCGATCGGGGGGATAGCAAGTTACGAGCAGTACTTC
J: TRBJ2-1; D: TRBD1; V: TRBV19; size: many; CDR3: CASSGQGESYNEQFF; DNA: TGTGCCAGTAGTGGACAGGGTGAATCCTACAATGAGCAGTTCTTC
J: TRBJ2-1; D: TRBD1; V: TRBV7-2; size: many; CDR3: CASSPPGQVYNEQFF; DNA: TGTGCCAGCAGCCCCCCGGGACAGGTCTACAATGAGCAGTTCTTC
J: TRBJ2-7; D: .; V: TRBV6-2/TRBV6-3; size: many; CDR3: CASSGGITYEQYF; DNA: TGTGCCAGCTCGGGGGGCATCACCTACGAGCAGTACTTC
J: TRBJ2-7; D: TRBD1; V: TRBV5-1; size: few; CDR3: CASSFGTGGYEQYF; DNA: TGCGCCAGCAGCTTTGGGACAGGGGGCTACGAGCAGTACTTC
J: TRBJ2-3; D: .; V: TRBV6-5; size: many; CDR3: CASTAGRDTQYF; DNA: TGTGCCAGCACCGCCGGCAGGGATACGCAGTATTTT
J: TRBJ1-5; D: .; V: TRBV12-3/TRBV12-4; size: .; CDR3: CASQIGNQPQHF; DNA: TGTGCCAGCCAAATCGGCAATCAGCCCCAGCATTTT
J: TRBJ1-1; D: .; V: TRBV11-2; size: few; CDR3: CASSLDTPRMNTEAFF; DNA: TGTGCCAGCAGCTTAGATACACCGCGTATGAACACTGAAGCTTTCTTT
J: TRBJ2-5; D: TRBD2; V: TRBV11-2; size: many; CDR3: CASSFPGGSSETQYF; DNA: TGTGCCAGCAGCTTTCCCGGCGGGAGTTCAGAGACCCAGTACTTC
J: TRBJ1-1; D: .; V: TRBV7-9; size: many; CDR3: CASSLAQAGLTEAFF; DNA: TGTGCCAGCAGCTTAGCGCAGGCCGGGTTGACTGAAGCTTTCTTT
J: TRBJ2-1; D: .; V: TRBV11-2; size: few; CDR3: CASSLESGIYNEQFF; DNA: TGTGCCAGCAGCTTAGAGAGCGGCATATACAATGAGCAGTTCTTC
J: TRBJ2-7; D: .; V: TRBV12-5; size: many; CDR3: CASGLGWDEQYF; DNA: TGTGCTAGTGGTTTGGGCTGGGACGAGCAGTACTTC
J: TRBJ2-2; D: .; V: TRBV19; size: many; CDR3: CASNGENTGELFF; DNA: TGTGCCAGTAATGGGGAGAACACCGGGGAGCTGTTTTTT
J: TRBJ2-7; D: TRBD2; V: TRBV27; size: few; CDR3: CANSLVSGLATEQYF; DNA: TGTGCCAACAGTTTAGTTTCTGGACTAGCGACGGAGCAGTACTTC
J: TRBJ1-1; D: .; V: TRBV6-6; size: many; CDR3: CASSYSGALNTEAFF; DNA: TGTGCCAGCAGTTACTCGGGGGCCTTGAACACTGAAGCTTTCTTT
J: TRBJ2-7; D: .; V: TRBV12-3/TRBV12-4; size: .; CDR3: CASSGIMGGYEQYF; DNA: TGTGCCAGCAGTGGTATAATGGGCGGCTACGAGCAGTACTTC
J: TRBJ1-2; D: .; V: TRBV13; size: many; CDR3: CASSPAGAPVYGYTF; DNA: TGTGCCAGCAGCCCAGCTGGTGCCCCCGTCTATGGCTACACCTTC
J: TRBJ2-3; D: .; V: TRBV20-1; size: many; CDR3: CSAWDWSSTDTQYF; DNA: TGCAGTGCTTGGGACTGGTCTAGCACAGATACGCAGTATTTT
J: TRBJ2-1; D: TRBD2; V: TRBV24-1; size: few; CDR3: CATSESGTTHEQFF; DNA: TGTGCCACCAGTGAATCCGGGACTACTCATGAGCAGTTCTTC